Each of the 3 T cell receptor beta chains below was sequenced from the same sample in a study of T cell repertoires in cytomegalovirus infection. Using its own MiXCR run on the reads, TCRdb lists one record per CDR3 protein. Found here are around 230,000 distinct CDR3 sequences, 6% to 8% of them singletons; the top ten hold about 6.3%. Sequencing used PBMCs. The origin of the receptors is a human donor in good health (CMV status not recorded). Some clones in this sample may be carry-over from other donors' samples.

The table lists this clonotype with many counts. The chain joins TRBV14 to TRBJ1-1; 8 nucleotides agree with TRBD1. This CDR3 is built from 14 residues. V shed 5 bases, J shed 7 bases, and the junction held 9 bases outside the gene matches. The V gene's germline CDR1 is SGHDN and CDR2 FVKESK. Written as DNA, the CDR3 is TGTGCCAGCAGCAGGACAGGGCGGCTTTTTGAAGCTTTCTTT. Translating gives CASSRTGRLFEAFF.

This clonotype has a count of ten or more. This chain links TRBV6-2 or TRBV6-3 with TRBJ1-5, with D possibly matching TRBD1 (6 bases). Germline CDR1 is MNHEY and CDR2 is SVGEGT. V was clipped by 4 bases and J by 3 bases, with 13 bases between them. The CDR3 sequence is 15 residues long. CDR3 in amino acids: CASSLLRDTNQPQHF. The CDR3 region has the DNA TGTGCCAGCAGTTTGCTCCGGGACACCAATCAGCCCCAGCATTTT.

At least ten counts were recorded for this clonotype. The V call is TRBV19, the J call TRBJ2-1; TRBD1 matches at 9 bases. V trimming: 5 bases; J trimming: 7 bases; junction bases outside the gene matches: 9. This CDR3 region has 15 residues. Germline V gives CDR1 LNHDA, CDR2 SQIVND (reference sequence). CDR3 bases: TGTGCCAGTAGTCCGGCCGGGACAGGGACGAATGAGCAGTTCTTC. Translation gives CASSPAGTGTNEQFF.